The rows below give T cell receptor beta chains drawn from one sample of a study of T cells in Graves' hyperthyroidism and ophthalmopathy. TCRdb fed the multiplex PCR reads into MiXCR, producing one record per CDR3 protein. The sample consists of about 380,000 distinct CDR3 sequences, approximately 14% of them appearing once. What was sequenced was blood. These receptor sequences come from a woman aged 55-69 years with Graves' hyperthyroidism. CDR3s include the opening cysteine and the closing phenylalanine or tryptophan. The D gene is left open where the match is weak. Clone size appears in some rows only: once, few, many, or a class for an expanded clone.

size	D	V	J	CDR3	DNA
many	TRBD1	TRBV20-1	TRBJ1-4	CSAIVGTGGFSGEKLFF	TGCAGTGCTATAGTCGGGACAGGGGGCTTTTCTGGTGAAAAACTGTTTTTT
many	.	TRBV20-1	TRBJ1-5	CSASREAGRQPQHF	TGCAGTGCTAGCCGCGAGGCGGGACGGCAGCCCCAGCATTTT
many	.	TRBV18	TRBJ1-1	CASSPLEGGTEAFF	TGTGCCAGCTCACCTCTCGAGGGGGGCACTGAAGCTTTCTTT
many	.	TRBV12-3/TRBV12-4	TRBJ2-7	CASSVDQNSYEQYF	TGTGCCAGCAGTGTCGACCAAAACTCCTACGAGCAGTACTTC
many	TRBD2	TRBV27	TRBJ2-7	CASPGQGNQRGTYEQYF	TGTGCCAGCCCTGGTCAGGGGAACCAGCGGGGGACCTACGAGCAGTACTTC
.	.	TRBV19	TRBJ2-3	CARRAISTDTQYF	TGTGCCAGGCGAGCCATTAGCACAGATACGCAGTATTTT
few	.	TRBV4-1	TRBJ1-5	CASSQVREGQPQHF	TGCGCCAGCAGCCAAGTTAGGGAAGGGCAGCCCCAGCATTTT
.	TRBD2	TRBV6-1	TRBJ2-1	CASSGLSGTSGRDEQFF	TGTGCCAGCAGTGGCCTCTCCGGGACTAGCGGGAGGGATGAGCAGTTCTTC
many	TRBD2	TRBV5-1	TRBJ2-3	CASKSLAGSTDTQYF	TGCGCCAGCAAGAGCCTAGCGGGATCCACAGATACGCAGTATTTT
few	TRBD2	TRBV13	TRBJ2-1	CASRPLGGRWNEQFF	TGTGCCAGCAGACCCCTGGGCGGGAGGTGGAATGAGCAGTTCTTC
.	.	TRBV2	TRBJ1-1	CASSPTVSYTEAFF	TGTGCCAGCAGCCCAACAGTAAGCTACACTGAAGCTTTCTTT
.	.	TRBV7-9	TRBJ2-1	CASSPESSGYNEQFF	TGTGCCAGCAGCCCGGAATCCTCGGGCTACAATGAGCAGTTCTTC
many	.	TRBV7-8	TRBJ2-7	CASGELGEQYF	TGTGCCAGCGGGGAGTTAGGCGAGCAGTACTTC
.	.	TRBV12-3/TRBV12-4	TRBJ1-2	CASSSSARRGGYTF	TGTGCCAGCAGTTCCTCAGCACGGCGAGGTGGCTACACCTTC
few	TRBD1	TRBV5-1	TRBJ2-7	CASSRDRQPYEQYF	TGCGCCAGCAGCCGGGACAGGCAGCCCTACGAGCAGTACTTC
many	.	TRBV6-2/TRBV6-3	TRBJ1-3	CASSSQPGDRASDGNTIYF	TGTGCCAGCAGTTCCCAACCCGGCGACCGGGCCTCGGATGGAAACACCATATATTTT
.	TRBD2	TRBV19	TRBJ2-7	CASSAGVGTRSYEQYF	TGTGCCAGTAGTGCGGGGGTTGGGACTCGGTCCTACGAGCAGTACTTC
.	TRBD1	TRBV19	TRBJ2-6	CASSSADRAGANVLTF	TGTGCCAGTAGTAGCGCCGACAGGGCGGGGGCCAACGTCCTGACTTTC
many	TRBD1	TRBV7-9	TRBJ2-1	CASSSPAPVQGANEQFF	TGTGCCAGCAGCTCGCCAGCCCCGGTACAGGGGGCAAATGAGCAGTTCTTC
many	.	TRBV2	TRBJ2-5	CAILGPEFQETQYF	TGTGCCATCCTCGGGCCGGAGTTCCAAGAGACCCAGTACTTC
many	.	TRBV27	TRBJ2-7	CASSSRSGGGEQYF	TGTGCCAGCAGTTCCCGGTCAGGAGGTGGCGAGCAGTACTTC
.	TRBD1	TRBV5-1	TRBJ1-1	CASSTDREGTEAFF	TGCGCCAGCAGCACCGACAGGGAGGGCACTGAAGCTTTCTTT